What follows are 10 T cell receptor beta chains derived from one specimen sequenced in a study of OX40 agonist ivuxolimab in advanced cancers. Sequencing used immunoSEQ multiplex PCR; TCRdb keeps in-frame clones, though not all of them. The sample gives around 99,000 clones, around 93% of which show up once; 1% to 1.5% is in the top ten. The sequencing used CD4+ or CD8+ T cells sorted from blood, collected in a trial of the OX40 agonist ivuxolimab. These receptor sequences come from an adult with an advanced solid tumor such as melanoma, head and neck, liver or kidney cancer.

This chain joins TRBV7-3 and TRBJ2-1; tentative D call: TRBD2 (5 bases). V was trimmed by 2 bases and J by 0 bases, leaving 11 bases between them. The germline V gene encodes CDR1 SGHTA and CDR2 FQGTGA. CDR3 length equals 16 residues. The CDR3 bases are TGTGCCAGCAGCTTATTATCCGGGGACTCCTACAATGAGCAGTTCTTC. It specifies CASSLLSGDSYNEQFF. The whole variable domain, filled in from reference TRBV7-3 and TRBJ2-1, reads GAGVSQTPSNKVTEKGKYVELRCDPISGHTALYWYRQSLGQGPEFLIYFQGTGAADDSGLPNDRFFAVRPEGSVSTLKIQRTERGDSAVYLCASSLLSGDSYNEQFFGPGTRLTVL.

The chain links TRBV9 to TRBJ2-7, with D possibly matching TRBD2 (6 bases). The length of the CDR3 is 17 residues. Trimming cost V 3 bases and J 2 bases, with 21 bases left between them. CDR1 is SGDLS and CDR2 is YYNGEE in the germline V gene. The CDR3 spells CASSDRLEWDNPYEQYF. The CDR3 coding sequence is TGTGCCAGCAGCGATCGACTAGAATGGGATAACCCCTACGAGCAGTACTTC.

This clone was seen just once. The CDR3 is CASSLVGQGRGTEAFF. DNA for the CDR3: TGCGCCAGCAGCTTGGTGGGACAGGGAAGAGGGACTGAAGCTTTCTTT. This chain links TRBV5-1 with TRBJ1-1, with 9 bases fitting TRBD1. This CDR3 is built from 16 residues. Germline V gene sequence: CDR1 SGHRS, CDR2 YFSETQ. Trimming removed 0 bases from V and 5 bases from J; junction bases left unmatched: 8. Based on the CDR3 plus reference TRBV5-1 and TRBJ1-1, the full variable domain is KAGVTQTPRYLIKTRGQQVTLSCSPISGHRSVSWYQQTPGQGLQFLFEYFSETQRNKGNFPGRFSGRQFSNSRSEMNVSTLELGDSALYLCASSLVGQGRGTEAFFGQGTRLTVV.

The genes are TRBV4-2 and TRBJ2-7; D is unresolved. Trimming took 0 bases from V and 1 from J, leaving 19 bases between them. Germline V CDR1 and CDR2: LGHNA, YNFKEQ. CDR3 length: 18 residues. The chain's CDR3 is CASSQDRPGQHLSYEQYF. CDR3 nucleotide sequence: TGTGCCAGCAGCCAAGATAGACCGGGCCAGCATCTTTCCTACGAGCAGTACTTC.

The rearrangement joins TRBV7-2 to TRBJ1-4; D may be TRBD1 (5 bases). The V end lost 1 base, the J end lost 4 bases, and 7 bases lay between the germline ends. The CDR3 loop spans 14 amino acids. Germline V gene sequence: CDR1 SGHTA, CDR2 FQGNSA. CDR3 coding DNA: TGTGCCAGCAGCTTAGGACAGCATAATGAAAAACTGTTTTTT. It translates to CASSLGQHNEKLFF.

The CDR3 region is CASSFGIATNEKLFF. In DNA, the CDR3 is TGCGCCAGCAGCTTCGGGATTGCAACTAATGAAAAACTGTTTTTT. The chain uses TRBV4-1 and TRBJ1-4; the D is unclear. The CDR3 has 15 residues. The germline V and J ends were trimmed by 5 bases and 0 bases, with 10 bases remaining between them. Germline CDR1 and CDR2: MGHRA and YSYEKL.

The chain couples TRBV4-2 to TRBJ2-5, with D possibly being TRBD1 or TRBD2 (5 bases each). The CDR3 length is 17 residues. Trimming shortened V by 0 bases and J by 2 bases, and 16 bases separated the two germline ends. Germline-derived CDR1 and CDR2 are LGHNA and YNFKEQ. CDR3 nucleotide sequence: TGTGCCAGCAGCCAAGATAGAAACCTGGGACCACAAGAGACCCAGTACTTC. Translation: CASSQDRNLGPQETQYF.

This clone was detected once. The V call is TRBV6-5, the J call TRBJ1-1, with D perhaps matching TRBD1 (6 bases). Trimming cost V 6 bases and J 4 bases, with 9 bases left between them. The V gene's germline CDR1 is MNHEY and CDR2 SVGAGI. This CDR3 has 12 residues. The CDR3 sequence: CASRLDSTEAFF. The DNA for the CDR3 is TGTGCCAGCAGGTTGGACAGCACTGAAGCTTTCTTT.

There are a few counts of this clone. V and J are TRBV7-3 and TRBJ2-1; D is unresolved. CDR1 and CDR2 from the germline V gene are SGHTA and FQGTGA. This CDR3 is 14 amino acids long. V was trimmed by 3 bases and J by 1 base, leaving 7 bases between them. CDR3 DNA sequence: TGTGCCAGCAGCTTTGGACCTTCCTACAATGAGCAGTTCTTC. Protein: CASSFGPSYNEQFF.

The chain carries TRBV28 and TRBJ1-2; D remains unclear. CDR3 length: 13 amino acids. V was shortened by 4 bases and J by 4 bases, with 10 bases between the two germline ends. From germline, CDR1 is MDHEN and CDR2 SYDVKM. The DNA for the CDR3 is TGTGCCAGCAGTTCGGGGATACGCTATGGCTACACCTTC. Amino acids: CASSSGIRYGYTF.